Here is one T cell receptor (beta chain) with its context. Antigen: not known. The data belong to a study of T-cell memory formation after mild COVID-19. Overall study results and limits: Second-wave clones with a day 37 peak had unconfirmed SARS-CoV-2 specificity.

Libraries for TCRalpha and TCRbeta carried sample barcodes and unique molecular identifiers via 5'RACE. TCRdb re-called the 5' RACE reads through MiXCR, storing one row per CDR3 protein. The sample yields roughly 400,000 distinct CDR3 sequences, more than 15% seen once. CDR1 is ENHRY and CDR2 is SYGVKD in the germline V gene. V lost 2 bases to trimming and J lost 2 bases; unmatched junction nucleotides: 4. The CDR3 runs 15 residues. V gene TRBV10-3 combines with J gene TRBJ2-3; 7 nucleotides agree with TRBD2. The sequence was obtained from a man aged 18 to 29 who had mild COVID-19 (a few samples of this study predate the infection). Cell type and time point are not known. The sample was PBMCs or a T cell subset sorted from them (not recorded which). CDR3 bases: TGTGCCATCAGTGAGGGACTAGAGGCCACAGATACGCAGTATTTT. Translating it yields CAISEGLEATDTQYF.